This T cell receptor beta chain was obtained from a study of T cells after yellow fever vaccination. MiXCR, applied by TCRdb to the 5' RACE reads, yields one record per CDR3 protein. Among 450,000 to 550,000 distinct CDR3 sequences, 21% were seen once, and the ten largest hold about 16%. The germline CDR1 and CDR2 sequences are MNHEY and SVGAGI. V gave up 4 bases and J gave up 8 bases, with 11 bases separating them. The CDR3 extends over 13 amino acids. In its sample, this clonotype was seen a few times. The clonotype comes from a man between 18 and 29 years old who received the YFV17D yellow fever vaccine. J is TRBJ1-4 and V is TRBV6-5, with D uncertain. Sequenced here: PBMCs, sampled about 21 days after the first yellow fever vaccination. The CDR3 loop reads CASSSGYNEKLFF. CDR3 coding DNA: TGTGCCAGCAGTTCGGGGTATAACGAAAAACTGTTTTTT.